The present TCR beta chain was sequenced within a study of blood T cell repertoires in COVID-19. TCRdb's table, derived via immunoSEQ multiplex PCR, lists solely in-frame clones and lacks some. The table has about 350,000 clones, almost 90% seen once. As to this clone: No conserved phenylalanine or tryptophan is present at the end of the CDR3, so a read error is the likely explanation. The limits of the CDR3 on the DNA are not certain, so only TCRdb's listed CDR3 is given.

Germline loops: CDR1 DFQATT, CDR2 SNEGSKA (reference sequence). The CDR3 length equals 10 residues, ends included. The origin of this receptor is a woman aged 70-85 years with COVID-19, enrolled during active disease. The specimen was peripheral blood. This chain joins TRBV20-1 and TRBJ1-2; whether TRBD1, the table's D call, matches the DNA was not checked. CDR3 in amino acids: CSALRVGGRL.